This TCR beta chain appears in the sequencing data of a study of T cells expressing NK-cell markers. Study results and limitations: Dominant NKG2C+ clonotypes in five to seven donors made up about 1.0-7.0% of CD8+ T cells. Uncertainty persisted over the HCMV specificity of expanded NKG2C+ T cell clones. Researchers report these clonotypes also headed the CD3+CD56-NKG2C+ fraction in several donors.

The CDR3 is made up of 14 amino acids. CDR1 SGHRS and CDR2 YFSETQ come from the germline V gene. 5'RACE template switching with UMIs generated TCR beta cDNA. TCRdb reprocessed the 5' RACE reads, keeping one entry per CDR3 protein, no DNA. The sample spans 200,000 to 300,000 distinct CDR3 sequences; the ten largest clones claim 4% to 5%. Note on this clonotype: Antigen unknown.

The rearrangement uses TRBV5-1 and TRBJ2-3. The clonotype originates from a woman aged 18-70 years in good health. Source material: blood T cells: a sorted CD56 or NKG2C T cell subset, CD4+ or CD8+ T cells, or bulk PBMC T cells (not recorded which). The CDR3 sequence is CASRTWTSPDTQYF.